This T cell receptor (beta chain) was retrieved from a study of PD-1 blockade in classical Hodgkin lymphoma. Broader study findings: The study found that TCR diversity rose significantly by C4D1 in CD4+ but not CD8+ cells.

This table comes from immunoSEQ multiplex PCR, and its TCRdb copy is limited to in-frame clones, with some not included. The table includes approximately 22,000 clones, less than 75% detected once. A word on this clone: Its antigen remains unidentified.

Brentuximab vedotin exposure varied, and every patient relapsed after autologous stem cell transplantation. The CDR3 runs 15 residues. V lost 3 bases and J lost 4, with 16 bases in between. CDR1 is LNHDA, CDR2 SQIVND, per germline (reference sequence). The chain is built from TRBV19 and TRBJ2-7; either TRBD1 or TRBD2 may fit D (5 bases each). The TCR originated in a human donor with classical Hodgkin lymphoma. This specimen was peripheral blood mononuclear cells (PBMCs), taken before the second cycle of nivolumab. The CDR3 DNA reads as TGTGCCAGTAGTATTGGATGGGACGGAAATTACGAGCAGTACTTC. Translating gives CASSIGWDGNYEQYF.